The clone carrying this T cell receptor (beta chain) was recorded many times. These data are taken from a study of T-cell reconstitution after alpha-beta-depleted transplantation in children. Germline assignment: CDR1 SNHLY and CDR2 FYNNEI. The CDR3 runs to 13 residues. Trimming removed 6 bases at V and 1 base at J, with 9 bases between. Unique molecular identifiers were incorporated when the TCRbeta library was constructed. MiXCR, applied by TCRdb to the PCR reads, yields one record per CDR3 protein. The data contain tens of thousands of distinct CDR3 sequences, around 7.9% of them singletons. This specimen was PBMCs from the stem cell graft donor, taken from the stem cell graft. This receptor was taken from a human donor who donated a stem cell graft to a child with acute lymphoblastic leukemia. The chain links TRBV2 to TRBJ1-1; tentative D call: TRBD1 (5 bases). The CDR3 DNA follows: TGTGCCAGCAGGGACGGACAGAACACTGAAGCTTTCTTT. Amino acids: CASRDGQNTEAFF.